This T cell receptor beta chain comes out of a study of blood T cell repertoires in COVID-19. The overall study: The United States, Italy and Spain provided the acute and convalescent COVID-19 samples.

After removal of 4 bases from V and 2 bases from J, the junction contained 5 bases not matched to a gene. Germline V gene sequence: CDR1 MNHNS, CDR2 SASEGT. This CDR3 is 16 amino acids long. In the authors' methods: Using reference gene primer amplification, nucleated cell counts were estimated. This table comes from immunoSEQ multiplex PCR, and its TCRdb copy is limited to in-frame clones, with some not included. D and trimming come from the DNA, and the V and J calls and clone size come from that table. Among roughly 120,000 clones listed, approximately 87% were seen once. The receptor was derived from a woman aged 50 to 65 with acute or convalescent COVID-19. The chain couples TRBV6-1 to TRBJ2-5, with TRBD2 identical over 12 bases. The sample consisted of peripheral blood. The CDR3 protein is CASSGGLAGSQETQYF. CDR3 DNA sequence: TGTGCCAGCAGTGGAGGACTAGCGGGAAGTCAAGAGACCCAGTACTTC.